These T cell receptor beta chains were read from a single sample in a study of blood T cell repertoires in COVID-19. Sequencing used immunoSEQ multiplex PCR; TCRdb keeps in-frame clones, though not all of them. Here the sample spans over 250,000 clones, roughly nine tenths being singletons. Sequencing was carried out using peripheral blood. The source is a middle-aged man who had recovered from COVID-19. Both conserved end residues are part of each CDR3. The order of the fields is J gene, V gene, CDR3 protein.

TRBJ2-1,TRBV5-4,CASSLDGGSFGEQFF
TRBJ1-5,TRBV9,CASSVAGNSNQPQHF
TRBJ2-1,TRBV27,CASSSGGGYNEQFF
TRBJ1-2,TRBV21-1,CASSAATHHTVNYGYTF
TRBJ2-1,TRBV9,CASSVDNGDEQFF
TRBJ1-2,TRBV11-2,CASSFQGRGGYTF
TRBJ1-1,TRBV30,CAWSVAENTEAFF
TRBJ2-7,TRBV2,CASRAGGALQYF
TRBJ2-5,TRBV29-1,CSVVPPLAGEETQYF
TRBJ2-1,TRBV27,CASSFDSLAGDNEQFF
TRBJ2-7,TRBV5-6,CASSLRTGFVTYEQYF
TRBJ2-5,TRBV7-6,CASSKPGLAGETQYF
TRBJ1-5,TRBV4-2,CASSQSQGPGQPQHF
TRBJ2-1,TRBV24-1,CATSDDGQSGHEQFF
TRBJ2-7,TRBV7-6,CASSLGGGYEQYF
TRBJ2-2,TRBV11-1,CASSLDRGNTGELFF
TRBJ1-6,TRBV6-5,CASSPRPYASSPLHF
TRBJ2-7,TRBV19,CASSPRLAEIPFSEQYF
TRBJ1-1,TRBV2,CASSQQGTEAFF
TRBJ2-5,TRBV18,CASSPLAGEETQYF
TRBJ1-4,TRBV6-5,CASSYSTSEEKLFF
TRBJ1-2,TRBV19,CASTLEGGHGYTF
TRBJ2-2,TRBV14,CASSRRTRARPQNLAGELFF
TRBJ2-3,TRBV4-3,CASSPGTLGAGGTDTQYF